This T cell receptor beta chain was captured by sequencing in a study of immune characteristics of hereditary and idiopathic chronic pancreatitis. Libraries were prepared by immunoSEQ multiplex PCR; TCRdb keeps only in-frame clonotypes and omits some of them. The sample contains 1,500 to 2,000 clones, under 80% of which appear only once. The pancreas tissue came from patients undergoing total pancreatectomy with islet autotransplantation. Germline assignment: CDR1 MRHNA and CDR2 SNTAGT. Trimming took 4 bases from V and 6 from J, leaving 13 bases between them. The CDR3 has 15 residues. This sequence joins TRBV6-4 and TRBJ1-6; D not resolved. This clonotype originated in a human donor with chronic pancreatitis. The material sequenced was pancreas tissue with hereditary chronic pancreatitis. CDR3 region: CASSADGGGNSPLHF. The CDR3 bases are TGTGCCAGCAGTGCAGACGGAGGCGGTAATTCACCCCTCCACTTT.